This T cell receptor beta chain was sequenced during a study of STAT3 mutations in large granular lymphocyte leukemia. Study details: 40% of treated T-LGLL patients showed hematologic response to immunosuppression.

With regard to this clone: The target antigen is unknown.

Study results and limitations: After therapy, 6 of 18 patients switched clonotypes, all new clones STAT3 wild type. In some patients, a small highly pathogenic clone possibly went undetected. Some patients had dominant TCR clones larger than their STAT3 mutant burden. Every T-LGLL patient had at least one immunodominant TCRbeta clonotype.

Trimming pared 4 bases from V and 5 bases from J, leaving 8 bases between. The CDR3 contains 13 residues. Germline lookup yields CDR1 SNHLY and CDR2 FYNNEI. Measured with immunoSEQ multiplex PCR; TCRdb has only the in-frame clones, and not every one. The sample includes some 9,800 clones, about 92% of them seen just once. The V gene is TRBV2, the J gene TRBJ1-4; tentatively, D is TRBD1 (6 bases). Sequenced sample: peripheral blood mononuclear cells. This clonotype was obtained from a man in his 60s with T-cell large granular lymphocyte leukemia. Some clones in this sample may be carry-over from other donors' samples. CDR3 nucleotides: TGTGCCAGCAGTGGGACAGCAAATGAAAAACTGTTTTTT. Its protein product is CASSGTANEKLFF.